One sample yielded the 22 T cell receptor beta chains listed below, sequenced in a study of cytomegalovirus exposure and HLA in healthy donors. Use of 60 Vbeta and 13 Jbeta primers characterized the PCR. The table came from immunoSEQ multiplex PCR; TCRdb's copy has only in-frame clones and leaves some out. The sample records roughly 150,000 clones, about 80% being singletons. The sequencing input was PBMCs. Receptors were obtained from a man younger than 40 in good health and CMV-seronegative.

The chain uses TRBV5-1 and TRBJ1-2, with 7 bases lining up with TRBD1. With 4 bases clipped from V and 0 bases from J, the junction kept 12 bases outside the gene matches. Germline V gene data show CDR1 as SGHRS and CDR2 as YFSETQ. This CDR3 spans 17 amino acids. This chain's CDR3 is CASSKDPPGGPNYGYTF. The CDR3, as DNA: TGCGCCAGCAGCAAGGACCCCCCAGGGGGACCTAACTATGGCTACACCTTC.

A note on this clone: This specimen includes other DNA sequences encoding the same CDR3. The genes are TRBV30 and TRBJ2-3; D may be TRBD2 (7 bases). Germline CDR1 reads GTSNPN; CDR2 reads SVGIG (reference sequence). There are 13 residues in the CDR3. Trimming removed 0 bases at V and 6 bases at J, with 10 bases between. As DNA, the CDR3 is TGTGCCTGGAGTGTGGGGGGGGCTGATACGCAGTATTTT. This translates into CAWSVGGADTQYF.

This clone was observed a handful of times. The chain joins TRBV25-1 to TRBJ2-4; TRBD1 might be the D (5 bases). Germline assignment: CDR1 MGHDK and CDR2 SYGVNS. The CDR3 totals 14 residues. Trimming shortened V by 5 bases and J by 0 bases, and 8 bases separated the two germline ends. The CDR3 DNA follows: TGTGCCAGCAGTCCCCAGGGAGCCAAAAACATTCAGTACTTC. As protein: CASSPQGAKNIQYF.

The gene calls are TRBV28 and TRBJ2-7; 7 bases align to TRBD2. Germline values: CDR1 MDHEN, CDR2 SYDVKM. The CDR3 covers 14 residues. Trimming cost V 5 bases and J 5 bases; bases outside gene matches: 9. The CDR3 DNA reads as TGTGCCAGCAGTCCGCGGGGGACTGGAAACGAGCAGTACTTC. Its translation: CASSPRGTGNEQYF.

The gene calls are TRBV5-1 and TRBJ1-2; tentative D call: TRBD1 (6 bases). The germline V gene encodes CDR1 SGHRS and CDR2 YFSETQ. Trimming pared 0 bases from V and 4 bases from J, leaving 10 bases between. The CDR3 spans 14 residues. The CDR3 sequence: CASSLDRVAYGYTF. The CDR3 DNA reads as TGCGCCAGCAGCTTGGACAGGGTGGCCTATGGCTACACCTTC.

The chain has TRBV27 and TRBJ1-2; 9 bases map to TRBD1. With V trimmed by 5 bases and J by 6 bases, 10 bases remained unmatched. The CDR3 totals 15 residues. The germline CDR1 and CDR2 sequences are MNHEY and SMNVEV (reference sequence). In DNA, the CDR3 is TGTGCCAGCAGTCCGGACCGACAGGGGGGGGATGGCTACACCTTC. It codes for CASSPDRQGGDGYTF.

V usage is TRBV5-1 and J usage is TRBJ2-7; 9 bases fit TRBD2. The V segment lost 0 bases and the J segment 3 bases; nucleotides outside the gene matches: 4. Per germline, CDR1 SGHRS and CDR2 YFSETQ. This CDR3 is 15 amino acids long. In nucleotides, the CDR3 is TGCGCCAGCAGCTTGGGGCTAGCGGGGATCTACGAGCAGTACTTC. Its protein is CASSLGLAGIYEQYF.

The chain is built from TRBV7-2 and TRBJ2-5; 7 bases match TRBD1. The CDR3 runs to 17 residues. The germline V gene has CDR1 SGHTA and CDR2 FQGNSA. The trim removed 5 bases at V and 5 bases at J, leaving 17 bases unmatched. Here the CDR3 DNA reads TGTGCCAGCAGCCGCTTCTCTAACAGGGGTTTTCGGGAGACCCAGTACTTC. It is translated as CASSRFSNRGFRETQYF. The full variable domain, its missing parts supplied by reference TRBV7-2 and TRBJ2-5, is GAGVSQSPSNKVTEKGKDVELRCDPISGHTALYWYRQSLGQGLEFLIYFQGNSAPDKSGLPSDRFSAERTGGSVSTLTIQRTQQEDSAVYLCASSRFSNRGFRETQYFGPGTRLLVL.

The chain uses TRBV7-6 and TRBJ1-3; 9 bases are a match to TRBD1. This CDR3 is built from 15 residues. The germline CDR1 and CDR2 sequences are SGHVS and FNYEAQ. Losses at the gene ends were 5 bases for V and 6 bases for J; bases not matched to a gene: 8. The CDR3 DNA is TGTGCCAGCAGCCGTACAGGGGGCAGCGAAAACACCATATATTTT. Its protein product is CASSRTGGSENTIYF.

This clone was picked up one time. The same CDR3 also results from other DNA sequences found in this sample. This chain uses TRBV28 with TRBJ1-4; D possibly corresponds to TRBD1 (6 bases). Trimming took off 8 bases at V and 5 bases at J, with 18 bases between the two ends. The CDR3 sequence is 15 residues long. CDR1 and CDR2 from the germline V gene are MDHEN and SYDVKM. CDR3 DNA: TGTGCCAGCTCCACCACAGGGAGGGGAAATGAAAAACTGTTTTTT. This codes for CASSTTGRGNEKLFF.

The genes are TRBV9 and TRBJ2-7; D gene unclear. There are 13 residues in the CDR3. The V gene's germline CDR1 is SGDLS and CDR2 YYNGEE. Trimming stripped 4 bases from V and 0 bases from J, with 8 bases between. Here the CDR3 DNA reads TGTGCCAGCAGCCCCCGGTTCTCCTACGAGCAGTACTTC. This gives the protein CASSPRFSYEQYF.

This chain joins TRBV7-3 and TRBJ1-1; no clear D gene. Germline CDR1 is SGHTA and CDR2 is FQGTGA. This CDR3 spans 14 amino acids. Trimming cost V 5 bases and J 7 bases, with 17 bases left between them. The CDR3 DNA is TGTGCCAGCAGCCTCACCCTGGCGGATAATGAAGCTTTCTTT. Protein: CASSLTLADNEAFF.

This clone occurred once. The chain uses TRBV9 and TRBJ1-6; weak D call: TRBD1 (5 bases). The CDR3 consists of 14 residues. V was trimmed by 5 bases and J by 8 bases, leaving 14 bases between them. The germline CDR1 and CDR2 sequences are SGDLS and YYNGEE. The CDR3 region has the DNA TGTGCCAGCAGAGGAGGCGGAGGGGATTCACCCCTCCACTTT. This sequence encodes CASRGGGGDSPLHF.

This clone came up once. CDR3 region: CSFRQGPQETQYF. The CDR3 DNA sequence: TGCAGTTTTAGACAGGGACCTCAAGAGACCCAGTACTTC. The rearrangement uses TRBV29-1 and TRBJ2-5; the match to TRBD1 covers 7 bases. This CDR3 is 13 amino acids long. Germline V lookup: CDR1 SQVTM, CDR2 ANQGSEA.

V gene TRBV7-3 combines with J gene TRBJ2-6, with 8 bases fitting TRBD1. The CDR3 has 18 residues. Germline CDR1 is SGHTA and CDR2 is FQGTGA. Trimming cost V 2 bases and J 2 bases; bases outside gene matches: 8. The CDR3, as DNA: TGTGCCAGCAGCTTACAGGCGACAGGGGCTGCTGGGGCCAACGTCCTGACTTTC. It codes for CASSLQATGAAGANVLTF.

The chain employs TRBV6-6 and TRBJ1-1; 8 bases map to TRBD1. V lost 8 bases and J lost 5; bases outside the gene matches: 7. The germline V gene encodes CDR1 MNHNY and CDR2 SVGAGI (reference sequence). This CDR3 has 13 residues. The CDR3 protein is CASSSTGGTEAFF. The CDR3 DNA sequence: TGTGCCAGCTCCTCCACAGGGGGAACTGAAGCTTTCTTT.

The rearrangement uses TRBV18 and TRBJ2-7, with D possibly TRBD2 on 5 matching bases. Germline V gives CDR1 KGHSH, CDR2 LQKENI. Deletions cut 1 base from V and 6 bases from J, with 16 bases between. The CDR3 is made up of 15 amino acids. The CDR3 loop is CASSPLVRGSAEQYF. CDR3 nucleotides: TGTGCCAGCTCACCACTTGTTCGGGGATCGGCCGAGCAGTACTTC.

CDR3 bases: TGTGCCAGCAGCCGGGTCGGCGGGGGGGCTGGCAATGAGCAGTTCTTC. This encodes CASSRVGGGAGNEQFF. The V gene is TRBV7-3, the J gene TRBJ2-1; TRBD2 agrees at 9 bases. With 5 bases clipped from V and 6 bases from J, the junction kept 11 bases outside the gene matches. CDR3 length: 16 amino acids. Germline CDR1 SGHTA, CDR2 FQGTGA.

This chain links TRBV5-8 with TRBJ2-7; D perhaps matches TRBD2 (5 bases). CDR1 is SGHTS, CDR2 YDEGEE, per germline. V was trimmed by 1 base and J by 5 bases, leaving 19 bases between them. The CDR3 spans 16 residues. CDR3 in amino acids: CASSLLRVSRPHEQYF. For the CDR3, the DNA is TGTGCCAGCAGCTTGTTGAGGGTTTCTCGTCCCCACGAGCAGTACTTC.

Only one count was recorded for this clone. V is TRBV27 and J is TRBJ2-2; weak D call: TRBD2 (6 bases). V lost 9 bases and J lost 5, with 25 bases in between. The CDR3 covers 17 residues. Germline V gives CDR1 MNHEY, CDR2 SMNVEV (reference sequence). As DNA, the CDR3 is TGTGCCAGTGATCTAAACGGACTGGGGAGGAGAACCGGGGAGCTGTTTTTT. It codes for CASDLNGLGRRTGELFF.

J is TRBJ2-5 and V is TRBV19, with 8 positions matching TRBD1. Trimming at V came to 5 bases and at J to 6 bases, leaving 8 bases not matched to a gene. This CDR3 spans 14 amino acids. Germline V gene lookup returns CDR1 LNHDA and CDR2 SQIVND (reference sequence). The CDR3 DNA sequence: TGTGCCAGTAGTCCTGGGGACAGGCAGAAGACCCAGTACTTC. Protein sequence: CASSPGDRQKTQYF.

This clone was counted between two and nine times. This chain joins TRBV2 and TRBJ2-7; tentative D call: TRBD2 (6 bases). The V end lost 4 bases, the J end lost 6 bases, and 7 bases lay between the germline ends. CDR1 is SNHLY and CDR2 is FYNNEI in the germline V gene. The CDR3 loop spans 11 amino acids. The chain's CDR3 is CASSAGGEQYF. The CDR3 coding sequence is TGTGCCAGCAGTGCCGGGGGCGAGCAGTACTTC.